Reported below is one TCR beta chain. The target antigen is unknown. The repertoire was sequenced with immunoSEQ multiplex PCR; TCRdb's copy has only in-frame clones and lacks some. Counted here are just under 100,000 clones, approximately 88% occurring once; the ten biggest clones make up more than 9%. This record belongs to a study of PD-1 blockade in classical Hodgkin lymphoma. Regarding the study as a whole: With respect to the repertoire differences, their causes, possibly disease activity or prior therapy, remain undefined. Before treatment, complete responders showed about the same diversity as newly diagnosed patients.

V was pared by 4 bases and J by 3 bases, with 9 bases of the junction left unmatched. The CDR3 runs 15 residues. Per germline, CDR1 GTSNPN and CDR2 SVGIG (reference sequence). No patient escaped relapse after autologous stem cell transplantation, and brentuximab vedotin exposure varied. The material was peripheral blood mononuclear cells (PBMCs), obtained at baseline. J is TRBJ1-1 and V is TRBV30, with 9 positions matching TRBD1. The receptor comes from a human donor with classical Hodgkin lymphoma. DNA for the CDR3: TGTGCCTGGAAAAGGGACAGGGTTCAGCACACTGAAGCTTTCTTT. Translated, it gives CAWKRDRVQHTEAFF.